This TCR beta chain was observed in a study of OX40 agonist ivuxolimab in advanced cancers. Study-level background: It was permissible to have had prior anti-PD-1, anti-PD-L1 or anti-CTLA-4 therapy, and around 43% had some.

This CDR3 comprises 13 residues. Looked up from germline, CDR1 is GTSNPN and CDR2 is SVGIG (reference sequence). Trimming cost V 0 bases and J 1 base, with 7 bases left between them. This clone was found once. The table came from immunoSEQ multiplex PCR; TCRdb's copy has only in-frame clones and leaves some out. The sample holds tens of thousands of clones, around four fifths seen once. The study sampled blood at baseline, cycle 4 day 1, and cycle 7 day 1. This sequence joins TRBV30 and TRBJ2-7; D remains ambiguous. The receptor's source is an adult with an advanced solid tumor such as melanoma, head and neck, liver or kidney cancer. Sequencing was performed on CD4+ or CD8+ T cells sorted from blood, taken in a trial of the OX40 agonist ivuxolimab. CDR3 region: CAWSVDTSYEQYF. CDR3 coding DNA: TGTGCCTGGAGTGTTGACACTTCCTACGAGCAGTACTTC.